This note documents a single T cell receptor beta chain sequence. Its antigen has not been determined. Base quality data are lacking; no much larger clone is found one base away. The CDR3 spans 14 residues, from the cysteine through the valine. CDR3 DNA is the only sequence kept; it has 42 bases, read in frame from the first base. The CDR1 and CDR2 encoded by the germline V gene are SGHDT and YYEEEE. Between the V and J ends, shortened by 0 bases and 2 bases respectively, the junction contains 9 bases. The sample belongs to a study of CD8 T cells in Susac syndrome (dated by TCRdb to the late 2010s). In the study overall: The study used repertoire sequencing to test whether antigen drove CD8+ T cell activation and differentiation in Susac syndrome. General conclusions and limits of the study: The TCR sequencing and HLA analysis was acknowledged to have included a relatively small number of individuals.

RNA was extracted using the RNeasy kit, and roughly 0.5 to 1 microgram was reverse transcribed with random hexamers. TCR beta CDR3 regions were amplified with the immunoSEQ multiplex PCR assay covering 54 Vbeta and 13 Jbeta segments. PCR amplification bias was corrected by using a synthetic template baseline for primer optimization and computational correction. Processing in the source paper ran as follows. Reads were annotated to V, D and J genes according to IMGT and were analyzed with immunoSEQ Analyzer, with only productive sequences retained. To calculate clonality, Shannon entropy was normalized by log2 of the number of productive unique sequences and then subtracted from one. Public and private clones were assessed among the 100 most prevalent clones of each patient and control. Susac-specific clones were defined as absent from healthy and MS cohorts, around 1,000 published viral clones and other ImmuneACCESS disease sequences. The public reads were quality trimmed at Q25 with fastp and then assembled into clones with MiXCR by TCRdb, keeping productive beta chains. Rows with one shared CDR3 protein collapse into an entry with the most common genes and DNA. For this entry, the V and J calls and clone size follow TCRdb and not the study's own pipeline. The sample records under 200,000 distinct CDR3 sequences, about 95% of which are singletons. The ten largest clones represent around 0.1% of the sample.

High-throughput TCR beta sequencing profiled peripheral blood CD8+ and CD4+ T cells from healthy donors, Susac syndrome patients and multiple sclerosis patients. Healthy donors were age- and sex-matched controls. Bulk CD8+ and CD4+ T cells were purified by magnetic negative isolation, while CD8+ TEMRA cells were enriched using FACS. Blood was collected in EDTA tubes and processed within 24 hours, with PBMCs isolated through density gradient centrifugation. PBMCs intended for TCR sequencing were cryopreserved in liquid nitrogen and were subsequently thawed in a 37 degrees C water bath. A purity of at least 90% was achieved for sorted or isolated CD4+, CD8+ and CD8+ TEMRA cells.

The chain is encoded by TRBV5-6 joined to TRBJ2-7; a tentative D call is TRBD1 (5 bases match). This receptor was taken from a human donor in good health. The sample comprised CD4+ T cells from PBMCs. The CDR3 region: CASSLGLDTYEQYV. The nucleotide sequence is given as TGTGCCAGCAGCTTGGGTTTGGACACCTACGAGCAGTACGTC.